Following are 31 T cell receptor beta chains from one sample sequenced in a study of shared clonotypes between healthy human individuals. TCRdb keeps only in-frame clones here, not all; method: immunoSEQ multiplex PCR. The table includes 2 million to 2.5 million clones, approximately 94% detected once. Sequenced material: naive CD4+ T cells sorted from blood. Subset described: CD45RA+ positively selected. The source is a man aged 18 to 35 in good health.

Turning to this clone: The same CDR3 can be traced to other DNA sequences in this sample. The chain employs TRBV16 and TRBJ2-7; tentative D call: TRBD2 (6 bases). This CDR3 comprises 13 residues. Trimming took off 0 bases at V and 6 bases at J, with 9 bases between the two ends. Germline V gene lookup returns CDR1 KGHSY and CDR2 FQNENV. CDR3 protein: CASSQSGGGEQYF. The CDR3 DNA is TGTGCCAGCAGCCAATCGGGGGGAGGCGAGCAGTACTTC. Supplemented by reference TRBV16 and TRBJ2-7, the full variable domain reads GEEVAQTPKHLVRGEGQKAKLYCAPIKGHSYVFWYQQVLKNEFKFLISFQNENVFDETGMPKERFSAKCLPNSPCSLEIQATKLEDSAVYFCASSQSGGGEQYFGPGTRLTVT.

The V and J genes are TRBV28 and TRBJ1-2; D uncertain. The CDR3 is 13 residues long. V lost 5 bases to trimming and J lost 7 bases, with 14 bases between them. Germline V gene data show CDR1 as MDHEN and CDR2 as SYDVKM. In DNA form, the CDR3 reads TGTGCCAGCAGTGTAGGCGGGAAGAGTGGCTACACCTTC. It is translated as CASSVGGKSGYTF.

The chain recombines TRBV10-3 with TRBJ1-2; the match to TRBD1 covers 9 bases. Germline-derived CDR1 and CDR2 are ENHRY and SYGVKD. With 6 bases clipped from V and 9 bases from J, the junction kept 8 bases outside the gene matches. The CDR3 runs to 13 residues. CDR3 loop: CAIREGQGGRYTF. Here the CDR3 DNA reads TGTGCCATCAGGGAGGGACAGGGAGGTCGCTACACCTTC.

This rearrangement joins TRBV7-2 to TRBJ1-2, with D perhaps matching TRBD1 (5 bases). CDR1 and CDR2 from the germline V gene are SGHTA and FQGNSA. Trimming shortened V by 5 bases and J by 4 bases, and 14 bases separated the two germline ends. There are 14 residues in the CDR3. The CDR3 DNA reads as TGTGCCAGCAGCGCAGAGGCGGGGGGCTATGGCTACACCTTC. Translation: CASSAEAGGYGYTF. The full variable domain, rest sourced from reference TRBV7-2 and TRBJ1-2, is GAGVSQSPSNKVTEKGKDVELRCDPISGHTALYWYRQSLGQGLEFLIYFQGNSAPDKSGLPSDRFSAERTGGSVSTLTIQRTQQEDSAVYLCASSAEAGGYGYTFGSGTRLTVV.

About this clone itself: Distinct nucleotide sequences in the sample also encode this CDR3. The rearrangement joins TRBV7-2 to TRBJ2-5, with 7 bases lining up with TRBD2. The CDR3 is 15 residues long. CDR1 is SGHTA, CDR2 FQGNSA, per germline. V trimming: 0 bases; J trimming: 1 base; junction bases outside the gene matches: 2. The DNA for the CDR3 is TGTGCCAGCAGCTTAGCTGCGGGAGCCCAAGAGACCCAGTACTTC. Protein product: CASSLAAGAQETQYF.

The V gene is TRBV21-1, the J gene TRBJ2-7; the table names TRBD2, a call not compared with the DNA. TRBV21-1 is noted as a pseudogene. This CDR3 has 18 residues. This CDR3 is CASRVIYPPPRQAGRQYF. Here the CDR3 DNA reads TGTGCCAGCAGGGTCATTTATCCACCCCCCCGGCAGGCTGGGAGGCAGTACTTC.

The V gene is TRBV18, the J gene TRBJ1-5; 8 bases map to TRBD1. The germline V gene has CDR1 KGHSH and CDR2 LQKENI. CDR3 length: 14 amino acids. V was pared by 4 bases and J by 6 bases, with 5 bases of the junction left unmatched. The CDR3 region has the DNA TGTGCCAGCTCACAGGACAGGGCTGGTCAGCCCCAGCATTTT. It codes for CASSQDRAGQPQHF.

The V call is TRBV7-2, the J call TRBJ2-7, with 12 bases aligning to TRBD2. CDR3 length: 14 amino acids. V trimming: 5 bases; J trimming: 3 bases; junction bases outside the gene matches: 2. Germline V lookup: CDR1 SGHTA, CDR2 FQGNSA. The CDR3 spells CASSQLAGGYEQYF. In DNA, the CDR3 is TGTGCCAGCAGCCAACTAGCGGGAGGCTACGAGCAGTACTTC.

This clone was recorded only once. CDR3 amino acids: CSVGMTSYEQYF. For the CDR3, the DNA is TGCAGCGTTGGGATGACATCCTACGAGCAGTACTTC. The gene calls are TRBV29-1 and TRBJ2-7; D ambiguous. CDR3 size: 12 residues. V was clipped by 4 bases and J by 1 base, with 8 bases between them. Germline values: CDR1 SQVTM, CDR2 ANQGSEA.

This chain joins TRBV28 and TRBJ1-1; D is possibly TRBD1 (6 bases). Trimming pared 3 bases from V and 1 base from J, leaving 9 bases between. In germline, CDR1 is MDHEN, CDR2 SYDVKM. The CDR3 is 14 amino acids. CDR3 sequence: CASSLTGWNTEAFF. In nucleotides, the CDR3 is TGTGCCAGCAGTTTGACAGGTTGGAACACTGAAGCTTTCTTT.

V usage is TRBV7-9 and J usage is TRBJ1-1; D not resolved. Germline V gene data show CDR1 as SEHNR and CDR2 as FQNEAQ (reference sequence). The V end was cut by 6 bases, the J end by 1 base, with 6 bases between. The CDR3 covers 12 residues. CDR3 loop: CASRWGNTEAFF. In nucleotides, the CDR3 is TGTGCCAGCAGATGGGGGAACACTGAAGCTTTCTTT.

Notes on this clone: Additional DNA sequences in this sample encode the identical CDR3. The chain employs TRBV6-5 and TRBJ2-7; D tentatively fits TRBD1 or TRBD2 (5 bases each). CDR1 and CDR2 from the germline V gene are MNHEY and SVGAGI. CDR3 length equals 13 residues. V was cut by 2 bases and J by 0 bases, with 5 bases left in between. CDR3 residues: CASSYGGSYEQYF. The CDR3 bases are TGTGCCAGCAGTTACGGGGGCTCCTACGAGCAGTACTTC.

V gene TRBV9 combines with J gene TRBJ1-1, with 9 bases lining up with TRBD1. Trimming took 2 bases from V and 3 from J; bases not matched to a gene: 5. The CDR3 covers 15 residues. From germline, CDR1 is SGDLS and CDR2 YYNGEE. CDR3 amino acids: CASSVSGTGYTEAFF. For the CDR3, the DNA is TGTGCCAGCAGCGTCTCCGGGACAGGGTACACTGAAGCTTTCTTT.

This clone was seen once. The chain combines TRBV4-1 with TRBJ2-2, with D uncertain. The CDR3 loop spans 17 amino acids. Germline assignment: CDR1 MGHRA and CDR2 YSYEKL. The V end lost 1 base, the J end lost 2 bases, and 14 bases lay between the germline ends. CDR3 DNA: TGCGCCAGCAGCCAAGGGCCAAGTGTGGGTAACACCGGGGAGCTGTTTTTT. This gives the protein CASSQGPSVGNTGELFF.

The chain uses TRBV5-1 and TRBJ1-2, with TRBD1 as a possible D gene (6 bases). CDR3 size: 13 residues. The ends were cut back, 2 bases at V and 4 bases at J, with 9 bases in the middle. Germline V lookup: CDR1 SGHRS, CDR2 YFSETQ. In DNA form, the CDR3 reads TGCGCCAGCAGCTTCGGACAGCCCTATGGCTACACCTTC. Translation gives CASSFGQPYGYTF.

The chain employs TRBV29-1 and TRBJ2-7, with TRBD2 matching over 10 bases. Germline V lookup: CDR1 SQVTM, CDR2 ANQGSEA. Trimming took 4 bases from V and 5 from J; bases not matched to a gene: 11. CDR3 length: 15 residues. The CDR3 here is CSVVISSGRANEQYF. The DNA of the CDR3 is TGCAGCGTTGTAATTTCGAGCGGGAGGGCCAACGAGCAGTACTTC.

The CDR3 loop is CSVVPGLHTDTQYF. The CDR3 region has the DNA TGCAGCGTGGTTCCGGGACTACATACAGATACGCAGTATTTT. J is TRBJ2-3 and V is TRBV29-1, with 7 nucleotides matching TRBD2. This CDR3 region has 14 residues. Germline-derived CDR1 and CDR2 are SQVTM and ANQGSEA. V was pared by 6 bases and J by 3 bases, with 9 bases of the junction left unmatched.

The DNA of the CDR3 is TGTGCCAGCAGTGAGGACGAGTGGAGCACTGAAGCTTTCTTT. Translating gives CASSEDEWSTEAFF. V is TRBV6-1 and J is TRBJ1-1; D not resolved. The CDR3 runs 14 residues. Trimming removed 3 bases from V and 4 bases from J, with 12 bases in between. CDR1 MNHNS and CDR2 SASEGT come from the germline V gene.

This chain links TRBV6-1 with TRBJ2-7; a weak D match, TRBD1 (5 bases). Trimming cost V 2 bases and J 9 bases, with 17 bases left between them. Germline CDR1 MNHNS, CDR2 SASEGT. The CDR3 sequence is 14 residues long. The CDR3 sequence is CASSETRTGIGQYF. CDR3 sequence (DNA): TGTGCCAGCAGTGAAACTCGTACAGGCATTGGGCAGTACTTC.

The CDR3 coding sequence is TGTGCCAGCAGCTTTAAGCGCCCAGGGGGGAATGAGCAGTTCTTC. This translates into CASSFKRPGGNEQFF. The rearrangement joins TRBV7-2 to TRBJ2-1, with D possibly TRBD1 on 7 matching bases. The V gene's germline CDR1 is SGHTA and CDR2 FQGNSA. This CDR3 spans 15 amino acids. The germline V and J ends were trimmed by 3 bases and 7 bases, with 16 bases remaining between them.

This chain connects TRBV29-1 to TRBJ2-7; D gene uncertain. The germline V and J ends were trimmed by 7 bases and 5 bases, with 9 bases remaining between them. This CDR3 comprises 10 residues. Per the germline V gene, CDR1 is SQVTM and CDR2 is ANQGSEA. The chain's CDR3 is CSDPAHEQYF. The CDR3, as DNA: TGCAGCGATCCGGCCCACGAGCAGTACTTC.

The chain joins TRBV6-5 to TRBJ1-1; a possible D gene is TRBD1 (5 bases). Per germline, CDR1 MNHEY and CDR2 SVGAGI. The CDR3 is made up of 13 amino acids. The CDR3 loop is CASQAGLNTEAFF. The DNA of the CDR3 is TGTGCTAGTCAGGCAGGGTTGAACACTGAAGCTTTCTTT.

The chain combines TRBV11-2 with TRBJ2-2, with D unresolved. The CDR3 runs to 16 residues. With 2 bases removed from V and 0 bases from J, the gap between germline ends came to 10 bases. Germline V CDR1 and CDR2: SGHAT, FQNNGV. DNA of the CDR3: TGTGCCAGCAGCTTAAGGTTGCCAGCGAACACCGGGGAGCTGTTTTTT. Its translation: CASSLRLPANTGELFF.

This chain connects TRBV7-2 to TRBJ2-5, with TRBD2 identical over 9 bases. V was pared by 3 bases and J by 5 bases, with 10 bases of the junction left unmatched. CDR1 and CDR2 from the germline V gene are SGHTA and FQGNSA. The CDR3 extends over 16 amino acids. In nucleotides, the CDR3 is TGTGCCAGCAGCTTCTCTAGCGGGAAAGGGGGGGAGACCCAGTACTTC. This translates into CASSFSSGKGGETQYF.

The V call is TRBV12-5, the J call TRBJ2-1; no firm D call. The CDR3 runs to 14 residues. The germline V gene has CDR1 LGHNT and CDR2 FRNRAP. Between the trimmed V and J ends, which lost 8 bases and 0 bases, there was a span of 11 bases. The CDR3: CASTLGFSYNEQFF. CDR3 DNA: TGTGCTAGTACCCTCGGGTTCTCCTACAATGAGCAGTTCTTC.

The V call is TRBV5-1, the J call TRBJ2-3; TRBD1 might be the D (6 bases). The CDR3 totals 12 residues. CDR1 and CDR2 (germline): SGHRS, YFSETQ. Trimming took 0 bases from V and 11 from J, leaving 10 bases between them. As DNA, the CDR3 is TGCGCCAGCAGCTTGGGGGCGACAGGGCAGTATTTT. It codes for CASSLGATGQYF.

This CDR3 is CATSRDLPGTSGRRFPGELFF. CDR3 nucleotides: TGTGCCACCAGCAGAGATCTCCCAGGGACTAGCGGGAGAAGGTTCCCCGGGGAGCTGTTTTTT. This chain connects TRBV15 to TRBJ2-2, with 14 bases matching TRBD2. Looked up from germline, CDR1 is LNHNV and CDR2 is YYDKDF (reference sequence). This CDR3 is built from 21 residues. V gave up 0 bases and J gave up 6 bases; unmatched junction bases: 15.

The chain recombines TRBV28 with TRBJ1-2; D is undetermined. This CDR3 comprises 13 residues. The germline CDR1 and CDR2 sequences are MDHEN and SYDVKM. V dropped 2 bases and J dropped 6 bases, with 10 bases sitting between them. The CDR3 here is CASSLVPVDGYTF. CDR3 nucleotide sequence: TGTGCCAGCAGTTTAGTTCCCGTGGATGGCTACACCTTC.

CDR3 DNA: TGCGCCAGCAGTACGCAGGGCTACAATGAGCAGTTCTTC. Translating gives CASSTQGYNEQFF. This chain joins TRBV10-2 and TRBJ2-1, with a possible D match to TRBD1 (5 bases). Trimming cost V 5 bases and J 3 bases, with 8 bases left between them. CDR3 size: 13 residues. CDR1 and CDR2 from the germline V gene are WSHSY and SAAADI.

This sequence joins TRBV18 and TRBJ1-2; D is perhaps TRBD1 (6 bases). V dropped 6 bases and J dropped 7 bases, with 18 bases sitting between them. CDR3 length: 14 residues. Germline CDR1 is KGHSH and CDR2 is LQKENI. In nucleotides, the CDR3 is TGTGCCAGCTCCCGCGATACAGGGAAAGGTGGCTACACCTTC. Translation gives CASSRDTGKGGYTF. Full variable domain (missing parts from reference TRBV18 and TRBJ1-2): NAGVMQNPRHLVRRRGQEARLRCSPMKGHSHVYWYRQLPEEGLKFMVYLQKENIIDESGMPKERFSAEFPKEGPSILRIQQVVRGDSAAYFCASSRDTGKGGYTFGSGTRLTVV.

As for this clone: The sample contains more than one DNA sequence encoding this CDR3. V and J are TRBV4-3 and TRBJ1-5, with D tentatively TRBD1 (6 bases). With 0 bases removed from V and 2 bases from J, the gap between germline ends came to 11 bases. The CDR3 has 16 amino acids. In germline, CDR1 is LGHNA, CDR2 YSLEER. The CDR3 here is CASSQEWAGGNQPQHF. CDR3 sequence (DNA): TGCGCCAGCAGCCAAGAATGGGCAGGGGGCAATCAGCCCCAGCATTTT.